Below, 13 T cell receptor beta chains from the same sample are listed, as sequenced in a study of CD8+CD57+ T cells in acquired aplastic anemia. Before being chosen for sequencing, patients had shown CD8+CD57+ cell expansion by flow cytometry. Genomic DNA provided the template from which TCR beta VDJ and CDR3 profiles were obtained. Using its own MiXCR run on the reads, TCRdb lists one record per CDR3 protein. The sample records around 180,000 distinct CDR3 sequences, 48% being singletons. Input material: sorted CD4+, CD8+, or CD8+CD57+ T cells (not recorded which) from PBMCs. The receptors come from a human donor with aplastic anemia.

V usage is TRBV12-3 or TRBV12-4 and J usage is TRBJ2-5, with 12 bases fitting TRBD2. TRBJ2-7 explains the end of the DNA better; the J call may be wrong. The CDR3 contains 15 residues. CDR3 residues: CASSFGTSGRSEQYF. The CDR3 nucleotides are TGTGCCAGCAGCTTTGGAACTAGCGGGAGGTCCGAGCAGTACTTC.

This clonotype has at least ten counts. At one end the junction does not follow the germline gene, possibly because of a read error. V is TRBV7-7 and J is TRBJ2-5; TRBD2 aligns across 9 bases. CDR1 and CDR2 from the germline V gene are SSHAT and FNYEAQ (reference sequence). The CDR3 contains 15 residues. The DNA for the CDR3 is TGTGCTAGCAGCATCGGACTAGCGCACCAAGAGACCCAGTACTTC. Translated, it gives CASSIGLAHQETQYF.

At least ten counts were recorded for this clonotype. The chain is built from TRBV6-1 and TRBJ1-2; 7 nucleotides line up with TRBD1. Trimming took 6 bases from V and 4 from J; bases not matched to a gene: 8. Germline CDR1 MNHNS, CDR2 SASEGT. This CDR3 is 14 amino acids long. Written as DNA, the CDR3 is TGTGCCAGCAGCCTAACGGGACAGAGCTATGGCTACACCTTC. Its translation: CASSLTGQSYGYTF.

The rearrangement links TRBV20-1 to TRBJ1-1, with a possible D match to TRBD1 (5 bases). The V and J ends lost 6 bases and 4 bases respectively, with 15 bases between them. From germline, CDR1 is DFQATT and CDR2 SNEGSKA (reference sequence). The CDR3 loop spans 13 amino acids. This CDR3 reads CSALRVGLTEAFF. For the CDR3, the DNA is TGCAGTGCACTCAGGGTAGGGCTCACTGAAGCTTTCTTT.

Details on this clonotype: A read error may explain this, as a much larger clone is one base away. This chain connects TRBV5-6 to TRBJ2-1; no firm D call. The CDR3 sequence is 15 residues long. Per the germline V gene, CDR1 is SGHDT and CDR2 is YYEEEE. Between the trimmed V and J ends, which lost 0 bases and 3 bases, there was a span of 10 bases. The CDR3 DNA follows: TGTGCCAGCAGCTTGGGGGATGTGGGCTACAATGAGCAGTTCTTC. Its translation is CASSLGDVGYNEQFF. Looking up the rest from reference TRBV5-6 and TRBJ2-1 gives the full variable domain: DAGVTQSPTHLIKTRGQQVTLRCSPKSGHDTVSWYQQALGQGPQFIFQYYEEEERQRGNFPDRFSGHQFPNYSSELNVNALLLGDSALYLCASSLGDVGYNEQFFGPGTRLTVL.

The gene calls are TRBV11-2 and TRBJ2-1; 12 bases match TRBD2. Losses at the gene ends were 3 bases for V and 8 bases for J; bases not matched to a gene: 2. Germline V gene lookup returns CDR1 SGHAT and CDR2 FQNNGV. The CDR3 consists of 14 residues. CDR3 in amino acids: CASSLTSGSDEQFF. The DNA for the CDR3 is TGTGCCAGCAGCTTGACTAGCGGGAGTGATGAGCAGTTCTTC.

Points on this clonotype: This CDR3 is missing its conserved last phenylalanine or tryptophan, likely due to a read error. The chain recombines TRBV7-6 with TRBJ2-7; TRBD2 matches 9 bases. The germline gives CDR1 SGHVS, CDR2 FNYEAQ. This CDR3 has 14 residues. V was pared by 5 bases and J by 1 base, with 3 bases of the junction left unmatched. CDR3 coding DNA: TGTGCCAGCAGCCCACTAGCGGGTTCCTACGAGCAGTACCTC. Residues: CASSPLAGSYEQYL.

This chain joins TRBV24-1 and TRBJ2-7, with 10 bases lining up with TRBD2. J gave up 0 bases and V 5 bases, and 6 bases lay outside the gene matches. This CDR3 region has 16 residues. The germline CDR1 and CDR2 sequences are KGHDR and SFDVKD. The CDR3 reads CATSGTSGGVSYEQYF. The CDR3, as DNA: TGTGCCACCAGTGGGACTAGCGGAGGGGTCTCCTACGAGCAGTACTTC.

Judged by abundance, this clonotype is medium-sized. The rearrangement joins TRBV29-1 to TRBJ2-7, with 9 bases that match TRBD1. This CDR3 is 14 amino acids long. Germline V gene sequence: CDR1 SQVTM, CDR2 ANQGSEA. The trim removed 6 bases at V and 6 bases at J, leaving 12 bases unmatched. For the CDR3, the DNA is TGCAGCGTCGACCCGGGACAGGGAGGCCTCGAGCAGTACTTC. Amino acid sequence: CSVDPGQGGLEQYF.

The chain joins TRBV5-4 to TRBJ2-3; TRBD2 agrees at 9 bases. The CDR3 is 17 amino acids. V trimming: 3 bases; J trimming: 3 bases; junction bases outside the gene matches: 11. The germline V gene encodes CDR1 SGHNT and CDR2 YYREEE (reference sequence). For the CDR3, the DNA is TGTGCCAGCAGCTCGTCCCTACTAGCGGGCGAAACAGATACGCAGTATTTT. Protein sequence: CASSSSLLAGETDTQYF.

There are a few counts of this clonotype. The genes are TRBV29-1 and TRBJ2-7; 12 nucleotides align to TRBD2. The CDR3 is 15 residues long. Germline CDR1 and CDR2: SQVTM and ANQGSEA. The V segment lost 6 bases and the J segment 9 bases; nucleotides outside the gene matches: 15. The CDR3 DNA follows: TGCAGCGTCTCCGCCGGGACTAGCGGGTCATTAAGGCAGTACTTC. This sequence encodes CSVSAGTSGSLRQYF.

In DNA, the CDR3 is TGTGCCATCAGGTCGGGACAGGGGGTAGATGAGCAGTTCTTC. It is translated as CAIRSGQGVDEQFF. V usage is TRBV10-3 and J usage is TRBJ2-1; 11 bases map to TRBD1. This CDR3 comprises 14 residues. The V and J ends lost 6 bases and 8 bases, in that order; junction bases with no gene match: 6. CDR1 and CDR2 (germline): ENHRY, SYGVKD.

At least ten counts were recorded for this clonotype. The chain combines TRBV5-4 with TRBJ1-2; 7 nucleotides agree with TRBD1. CDR1 and CDR2 (germline): SGHNT, YYREEE (reference sequence). This CDR3 region has 13 residues. V lost 4 bases, J lost 3 bases, and 3 bases stayed unmatched. The CDR3 loop is CASSRTGDYGYTF. For the CDR3, the DNA is TGTGCCAGCAGCAGGACAGGAGACTATGGCTACACCTTC.